The source of this TCR beta chain is a study of T cells in Graves' hyperthyroidism and ophthalmopathy. The study's findings and limits: Most expanded thyroid clonotypes above 0.001 recurred in blood.

RNA transcripts provided the source from which TCR beta CDR3 regions were amplified. When the TCR CDR3 underwent first-round RT-PCR, the HTBI primer set was used. Via MiXCR, TCRdb re-called the multiplex PCR reads, giving one row per CDR3 protein. Of roughly 500,000 distinct CDR3 sequences in the sample, around 46% were seen once. On this clonotype itself: Its antigen remains unidentified.

Uncontrolled infection, other autoimmune disease, pregnancy or lactation disqualified patients from enrolment. Diagnostic assessment was based on clinical symptoms, serum thyroxine and TRAb, thyroid ultrasound and orbital computed tomography. With 5 bases removed from V and 8 bases from J, the gap between germline ends came to 21 bases. CDR3 size: 16 residues. Germline V gene sequence: CDR1 MGHRA, CDR2 YSYEKL. This clonotype was obtained from an adult woman with Graves' disease, either hyperthyroidism or ophthalmopathy (not recorded which). V gene TRBV4-1 combines with J gene TRBJ2-2, with TRBD2 as a possible D gene (6 bases). The sample comprised peripheral blood or thyroid tissue (not recorded which). CDR3 sequence reads: CASSDTSYGSQGELFF. The CDR3, as DNA: TGCGCCAGCAGCGATACTAGCTATGGCTCCCAAGGGGAGCTGTTTTTT.